Listed below are T cell receptor beta chains from one sample, sequenced in a study of CD8+ T cells in alopecia areata. The data were produced by immunoSEQ multiplex PCR, yet TCRdb's version contains in-frame clones alone and is incomplete. The sample lists 120,000 to 150,000 clones, around 50% occurring once. Sequencing used CD4+ T cells sorted from blood. These receptors originate from a human donor with alopecia areata. The CDR3 runs from the conserved cysteine through the conserved F or W. D genes are given only for firm matches.

CDR3: CSVELTGAVRTQYF
D: TRBD1
J: TRBJ2-5
V: TRBV29-1

CDR3: CASSLWAGSGDTQYF
D: -
J: TRBJ2-3
V: TRBV7-2

CDR3: CASSQHFGTSGRAAKETQYF
D: TRBD2
J: TRBJ2-5
V: TRBV14

CDR3: CASTATASLEAFF
D: -
J: TRBJ1-1
V: TRBV7-9

CDR3: CASSPRAANEQFF
D: -
J: TRBJ2-1
V: TRBV7-2

CDR3: CASSIDLSTDTQYF
D: -
J: TRBJ2-3
V: TRBV19

CDR3: CASSFSRTDTQYF
D: -
J: TRBJ2-3
V: TRBV7-2

CDR3: CSEMVSSKAFF
D: -
J: TRBJ1-1
V: TRBV20-1

CDR3: CASSLTGVISHEQYF
D: TRBD1
J: TRBJ2-7
V: TRBV5-1

CDR3: CASSVLSGYSPNEQFF
D: -
J: TRBJ2-1
V: TRBV27

CDR3: CASSRSGRDQPQHF
D: -
J: TRBJ1-5
V: TRBV27

CDR3: CASSEMTSGETQYF
D: -
J: TRBJ2-5
V: TRBV27

CDR3: CSATLGQNIQYF
D: -
J: TRBJ2-4
V: TRBV29-1

CDR3: CASRVAPGANVLTF
D: -
J: TRBJ2-6
V: TRBV5-1

CDR3: CASSPPSLEQYF
D: -
J: TRBJ2-7
V: TRBV7-2

CDR3: CASSPPDYSGNTIYF
D: -
J: TRBJ1-3
V: TRBV13

CDR3: CASSLAGGPSYEQYF
D: TRBD2
J: TRBJ2-7
V: TRBV28

CDR3: CASSWRQDSEQYF
D: -
J: TRBJ2-7
V: TRBV7-6

CDR3: CASSRRVTDTQYF
D: -
J: TRBJ2-3
V: TRBV6-5

CDR3: CASSHTGELFF
D: -
J: TRBJ2-2
V: TRBV6-5

CDR3: CSSYGEDTQYF
D: -
J: TRBJ2-3
V: TRBV29-1

CDR3: CASSARTSGNTIYF
D: -
J: TRBJ1-3
V: TRBV11-3

CDR3: CASRMTEYNEQFF
D: -
J: TRBJ2-1
V: TRBV6-5